This TCR beta chain was sequenced in a study of naive and memory T cell subsets. Broader study findings: The RNA method is potentially sensitive to activation and differentiation changes.

This clonotype has ten or more counts. No antigen is known for it. V dropped 4 bases and J dropped 4; count of bases not matched to a gene: 7. Per germline, CDR1 SGHVS and CDR2 FQNEAQ. The CDR3 length is 15 residues. TCR cDNA received a 3' ligated oligonucleotide that carried a UMI. Whole blood, about 2.5 ml, came from adult healthy volunteers. Cells were not sorted; total RNA input targeted 1 to 1000 ng. Amplification of ligated cDNA took four PCR rounds with SP2 and nested alpha and beta constant primers. Reverse transcription of blood and skin TCR RNA was primed at alpha and beta constant regions. TCRdb re-analysed the 5' RACE reads in MiXCR, keeping a single row per CDR3 protein. The repertoire holds more than 55,000 distinct CDR3 sequences, with roughly 7.5% as singletons.

This sequence was found in a female donor in good health. The rearrangement joins TRBV7-8 to TRBJ2-1; TRBD2 aligns across 7 bases. The CDR3 nucleotides read TGTGCCAGCAGCTCGACTAGCTGGACGTACAATGAGCAGTTCTTC. As protein: CASSSTSWTYNEQFF.